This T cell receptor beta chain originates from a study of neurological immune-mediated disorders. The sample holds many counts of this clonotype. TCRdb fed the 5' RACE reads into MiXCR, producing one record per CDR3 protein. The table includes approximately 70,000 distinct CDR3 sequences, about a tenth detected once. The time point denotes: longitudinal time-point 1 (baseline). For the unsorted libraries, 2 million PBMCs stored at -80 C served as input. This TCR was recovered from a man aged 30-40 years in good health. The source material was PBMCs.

CDR3 nucleotides: TGTGCCAGCAGTTACCCCGGGACTAGCGGGATGATGAGCTCCTACAATGAGCAGTTCTTC. Translation: CASSYPGTSGMMSSYNEQFF. The J gene is TRBJ2-1, the V gene TRBV6-2 or TRBV6-3; 13 positions match TRBD2. J was trimmed by 0 bases and V by 2 bases; bases with no gene match: 10. CDR1 and CDR2 from the germline V gene are MNHEY and SVGEGT. The CDR3 spans 20 residues.